These 12 T cell receptor beta chains were sequenced from one sample in a study of PD-1 blockade in classical Hodgkin lymphoma. The assay was immunoSEQ multiplex PCR, and TCRdb's table has in-frame clones only and misses some. The table has 20,000 to 25,000 clones, roughly 94% seen once. The time point was: newly diagnosed, previously untreated cHL patient sample. What was sequenced was peripheral blood mononuclear cells (PBMCs). The receptors originated from a human donor with classical Hodgkin lymphoma.

The chain recombines TRBV7-2 with TRBJ2-5; TRBD1 agrees at 7 bases. V was clipped by 3 bases and J by 1 base; unmatched bases: 5. Germline loops: CDR1 SGHTA, CDR2 FQGNSA. There are 15 residues in the CDR3. The CDR3 reads CASSLGQLIQETQYF. The CDR3 DNA sequence: TGTGCCAGCAGCTTGGGACAGCTTATCCAAGAGACCCAGTACTTC.

V is TRBV6-4 and J is TRBJ2-3; 11 bases align to TRBD2. Germline CDR1 reads MRHNA; CDR2 reads SNTAGT. Unmatched junction bases numbered 4, after V lost 6 bases and J lost 2 bases. The CDR3 has 15 amino acids. CDR3 bases: TGTGCCAGCAGAAGGGGACTAGCGGACACAGATACGCAGTATTTT. Translation gives CASRRGLADTDTQYF.

The genes are TRBV27 and TRBJ1-5; no definite D call. The CDR3 is 16 residues long. Germline V gene data show CDR1 as MNHEY and CDR2 as SMNVEV (reference sequence). Trimming shortened V by 2 bases and J by 2 bases, and 13 bases separated the two germline ends. The DNA of the CDR3 is TGTGCCAGCAGTTTAGGGTCGGCAGGCGGCAATCAGCCCCAGCATTTT. It is translated as CASSLGSAGGNQPQHF.

The V call is TRBV7-2, the J call TRBJ2-3, with TRBD2 matching 9 bases. Per germline, CDR1 SGHTA and CDR2 FQGNSA. J lost 4 bases, V lost 0 bases, and 14 bases had no gene match. This CDR3 contains 19 residues. The CDR3 sequence: CASSLAPSGGGAGADTQYF. DNA for the CDR3: TGTGCCAGCAGCTTAGCCCCCTCTGGCGGGGGGGCTGGAGCAGATACGCAGTATTTT.

The J gene is TRBJ2-5, the V gene TRBV7-8; 11 nucleotides line up with TRBD2. CDR3 size: 17 residues. Germline values: CDR1 SGHVS, CDR2 FQNEAQ. V was clipped by 5 bases and J by 7 bases; unmatched bases: 15. The CDR3 bases are TGTGCCAGCAGCCTAGGGGATGTGCTAGCGGGGGGAGTGACCCAGTACTTC. It yields the protein CASSLGDVLAGGVTQYF.

Only one count was recorded for this clone. The chain recombines TRBV15 with TRBJ2-3, with D possibly being TRBD2 (6 bases). This CDR3 comprises 14 residues. Germline-derived CDR1 and CDR2 are LNHNV and YYDKDF (reference sequence). V shed 1 base and J shed 5 bases, with 10 bases lying between them. Here the CDR3 DNA reads TGTGCCACCAGCAGAGCGGGGGTGGGAGATACGCAGTATTTT. Its translation is CATSRAGVGDTQYF.

The chain combines TRBV6-4 with TRBJ2-1, with 11 bases lining up with TRBD2. The CDR3 is made up of 14 amino acids. Germline trimming cut 8 bases from V and 3 bases from J; bases unmatched to any gene: 3. Per germline, CDR1 MRHNA and CDR2 SNTAGT. CDR3 sequence: CASLAGGCYNEQFF. The CDR3 DNA reads as TGTGCCAGCTTAGCGGGGGGGTGCTACAATGAGCAGTTCTTC.

CDR3 amino acids: CASSVLGYPNPGELFF. CDR3 coding DNA: TGTGCCAGCAGCGTGCTTGGCTATCCTAACCCGGGGGAGCTGTTTTTT. The chain is built from TRBV9 and TRBJ2-2; no firm D call. Germline CDR1 SGDLS, CDR2 YYNGEE. V was cut by 2 bases and J by 8 bases, with 19 bases left in between. The CDR3 contains 16 residues.

This rearrangement joins TRBV6-5 to TRBJ1-3; the D is unclear. This CDR3 has 15 residues. V was clipped by 5 bases and J by 0 bases, with 11 bases between them. CDR1 is MNHEY, CDR2 SVGAGI, per germline. DNA of the CDR3: TGTGCCAGCAGTGCCGGCGGGAGCTCTGGAAACACCATATATTTT. Amino acid sequence: CASSAGGSSGNTIYF.

The J gene is TRBJ2-5, the V gene TRBV29-1; D tentatively fits TRBD1 or TRBD2 (5 bases each). This CDR3 region has 14 residues. V lost 7 bases to trimming and J lost 4 bases, with 19 bases between them. Germline-derived CDR1 and CDR2 are SQVTM and ANQGSEA. CDR3 sequence (DNA): TGCAGCGCCGAACCCCGGGACGGGCGAGAGACCCAGTACTTC. This translates into CSAEPRDGRETQYF.

The V gene is TRBV2, the J gene TRBJ2-7; D remains unclear. The CDR3 is made up of 10 amino acids. Germline lookup yields CDR1 SNHLY and CDR2 FYNNEI. Trimming shortened V by 4 bases and J by 4 bases, and 2 bases separated the two germline ends. The CDR3 DNA reads as TGTGCCAGCAGTGGGTACGAGCAGTACTTC. Amino acid sequence: CASSGYEQYF.

This sequence joins TRBV19 and TRBJ2-7, with 8 positions matching TRBD1. With V trimmed by 5 bases and J by 5 bases, 5 bases remained unmatched. Per the germline V gene, CDR1 is LNHDA and CDR2 is SQIVND (reference sequence). CDR3 size: 13 residues. The CDR3 DNA sequence: TGTGCCAGTAGTTCGGACAGGGAACACGAGCAGTACTTC. Its protein product is CASSSDREHEQYF.